These 32 T cell receptor beta chains were sequenced from one sample in a study of control samples from healthy donors and cancer patients (dated by TCRdb to the early 2020s). The library was built by means of the immunoSEQ multiplex PCR assay. The immuneACCESS repertoire file appears here via TCRdb, limited to in-frame rearrangements. These files lack a portion of the clones; in checked studies, under half of the deficit traces to unresolved V genes, and the cause of the others is not known. The sample table shows about 58,000 clones, and about 93% are seen once. Together, the top ten hold 4% of the sample. The sequenced sample was blood. The receptors derive from a man aged 25 to 45 in good health.

The chain carries TRBV19 and TRBJ2-1; 9 bases are shared with TRBD2. Looked up from germline, CDR1 is LNHDA and CDR2 is SQIVND (reference sequence). V was clipped by 1 base and J by 5 bases; unmatched bases: 3. This CDR3 has 15 amino acids. The CDR3 DNA reads as TGTGCCAGTAGTATAGTAGCGGGGGAAAACAATGAGCAGTTCTTC. Its translation: CASSIVAGENNEQFF.

V gene TRBV6-5 combines with J gene TRBJ1-2; 9 nucleotides agree with TRBD1. The junction had 4 bases not matched to a gene; V was cut back by 0 bases and J by 2 bases. CDR3 size: 16 residues. Germline CDR1 and CDR2: MNHEY and SVGAGI. The DNA of the CDR3 is TGTGCCAGCAGTTACTCGACAGGGGGTAGAAACTATGGCTACACCTTC. As protein: CASSYSTGGRNYGYTF.

The rearrangement joins TRBV9 to TRBJ2-2; 10 nucleotides align to TRBD2. Germline V gene lookup returns CDR1 SGDLS and CDR2 YYNGEE. V lost 4 bases, J lost 8 bases, and 14 bases stayed unmatched. The CDR3 is 17 amino acids. The CDR3 DNA reads TGTGCCAGCAGCTCCCGGTCTGCACTAGCGGGATCAGGGGAGCTGTTTTTT. Residues: CASSSRSALAGSGELFF. Full variable domain (remainder filled in from reference TRBV9 and TRBJ2-2): DSGVTQTPKHLITATGQRVTLRCSPRSGDLSVYWYQQSLDQGLQFLIQYYNGEERAKGNILERFSAQQFPDLHSELNLSSLELGDSALYFCASSSRSALAGSGELFFGEGSRLTVL.

This chain uses TRBV6-4 with TRBJ2-2; D gene uncertain. CDR1 MRHNA and CDR2 SNTAGT come from the germline V gene. The germline V and J ends were trimmed by 0 bases and 4 bases, with 3 bases remaining between them. The CDR3 has 13 amino acids. For the CDR3, the DNA is TGTGCCAGCAGTGACTCTACCACCGGGGAGCTGTTTTTT. It encodes CASSDSTTGELFF.

This chain joins TRBV5-1 and TRBJ1-6; D gene uncertain. In germline, CDR1 is SGHRS, CDR2 YFSETQ. Between the trimmed V and J ends, which lost 0 bases and 0 bases, there was a span of 16 bases. The CDR3 consists of 19 residues. The DNA for the CDR3 is TGCGCCAGCAGCTTGGCGCCGCAGACTCTAAGCTCCTATAATTCACCCCTCCACTTT. Its protein product is CASSLAPQTLSSYNSPLHF.

The V and J genes are TRBV4-3 and TRBJ2-7; a possible D gene is TRBD2 (7 bases). CDR3 size: 16 residues. The V gene's germline CDR1 is LGHNA and CDR2 YSLEER. V lost 0 bases to trimming and J lost 4 bases, with 16 bases between them. CDR3: CASSQDSRGGAYEQYF. The CDR3 DNA follows: TGCGCCAGCAGCCAAGATAGTAGAGGGGGGGCTTACGAGCAGTACTTC.

This clone is medium-sized in the sample. This chain joins TRBV29-1 and TRBJ1-2; D may be TRBD1 (5 bases). V lost 3 bases to trimming and J lost 4 bases, with 12 bases between them. CDR3 size: 13 residues. Germline V CDR1 and CDR2: SQVTM, ANQGSEA. DNA for the CDR3: TGCAGCGTTGAGACAGCCGACACCTATGGCTACACCTTC. Its protein is CSVETADTYGYTF. Filled out from reference TRBV29-1 and TRBJ1-2, the complete variable domain reads SAVISQKPSRDICQRGTSLTIQCQVDSQVTMMFWYRQQPGQSLTLIATANQGSEATYESGFVIDKFPISRPNLTFSTLTVSNMSPEDSSIYLCSVETADTYGYTFGSGTRLTVV.

J is TRBJ2-7 and V is TRBV2, with 7 bases identical to TRBD1. Germline values: CDR1 SNHLY, CDR2 FYNNEI. After removal of 6 bases from V and 0 bases from J, the junction contained 5 bases not matched to a gene. This CDR3 is built from 14 residues. CDR3 sequence reads: CASSPRDSSYEQYF. The DNA for the CDR3 is TGTGCCAGCAGCCCCCGGGACAGCTCCTACGAGCAGTACTTC.

The rearrangement links TRBV7-3 to TRBJ1-1; possibly TRBD1 for D (6 bases). The CDR3 covers 15 residues. Trimming took 2 bases from V and 0 from J, leaving 10 bases between them. CDR1 is SGHTA and CDR2 is FQGTGA in the germline V gene. CDR3 DNA: TGTGCCAGCAGCTTACGACAGGCCTTGAACACTGAAGCTTTCTTT. It is translated as CASSLRQALNTEAFF.

The chain has TRBV7-2 and TRBJ2-2; D is uncertain. Trimming cost V 3 bases and J 6 bases, with 5 bases left between them. The CDR3 consists of 12 residues. Germline V gene sequence: CDR1 SGHTA, CDR2 FQGNSA. CDR3 region: CASSFRSGELFF. The CDR3 DNA sequence: TGTGCCAGCAGCTTTCGATCCGGGGAGCTGTTTTTT.

Written as DNA, the CDR3 is TGTGCCAGCAGTGAGACTAGACAGAACACCGGGGAGCTGTTTTTT. Translation gives CASSETRQNTGELFF. The chain recombines TRBV25-1 with TRBJ2-2; TRBD2 is a possible D gene (6 bases). This CDR3 has 15 amino acids. The V end was cut by 3 bases, the J end by 1 base, with 9 bases between. CDR1 and CDR2 (germline): MGHDK, SYGVNS.

The rearrangement links TRBV6-4 to TRBJ2-1; no firm D call. Germline V gene sequence: CDR1 MRHNA, CDR2 SNTAGT. Trimming stripped 0 bases from V and 8 bases from J, with 11 bases between. The CDR3 covers 14 residues. The DNA for the CDR3 is TGTGCCAGCAGTGACTCGAATTCTCCCGATGAGCAGTTCTTC. This encodes CASSDSNSPDEQFF.

The table lists this clone with a few counts. The chain is built from TRBV4-3 and TRBJ2-3; D remains unclear. Germline V gene sequence: CDR1 LGHNA, CDR2 YSLEER. This CDR3 is 16 amino acids long. The ends were cut back, 0 bases at V and 4 bases at J, with 14 bases in the middle. The CDR3 here is CASSQETYTEADTQYF. The CDR3 nucleotides are TGCGCCAGCAGCCAAGAGACTTATACCGAGGCAGATACGCAGTATTTT.

The chain joins TRBV7-2 to TRBJ2-1, with D perhaps being TRBD1 or TRBD2 (6 bases each). Germline assignment: CDR1 SGHTA and CDR2 FQGNSA. V was cut by 3 bases and J by 9 bases, with 12 bases left in between. The CDR3 contains 13 residues. The CDR3 DNA sequence: TGTGCCAGCAGCTTTCCGGGGGCGGGTGAGCAGTTCTTC. Its protein is CASSFPGAGEQFF.

This chain joins TRBV7-2 and TRBJ1-5, with a tentative D call TRBD1 (6 bases). The ends were cut back, 3 bases at V and 9 bases at J, with 15 bases in the middle. This CDR3 contains 14 residues. Germline loops: CDR1 SGHTA, CDR2 FQGNSA. CDR3 bases: TGTGCCAGCAGCTTTGAACAGGGCCGGAGGCCCCAGCATTTT. It encodes CASSFEQGRRPQHF.

The CDR3 bases are TGTGCCAGCAGCTCGCGACAGGGGGCGTGTGATGGCTACACCTTC. Residues: CASSSRQGACDGYTF. The chain couples TRBV5-6 to TRBJ1-2, with 10 bases that match TRBD1. Trimming cost V 3 bases and J 6 bases; bases outside gene matches: 8. CDR3 length equals 15 residues. CDR1 and CDR2 (germline): SGHDT, YYEEEE.

V usage is TRBV11-3 and J usage is TRBJ2-2; possibly TRBD1 for D (6 bases). With 5 bases removed from V and 7 bases from J, the gap between germline ends came to 8 bases. Germline V gene lookup returns CDR1 SGHNT and CDR2 YENEEA. The CDR3 runs 12 residues. The DNA of the CDR3 is TGTGCCAGCAGCAGGGGGATCGGGGAGCTGTTTTTT. It translates to CASSRGIGELFF.

The DNA for the CDR3 is TGTGCCAGCAGCTTAGTCTGGGGACAGTCCTACGAGCAGTACTTC. The encoded protein is CASSLVWGQSYEQYF. This sequence joins TRBV7-9 and TRBJ2-7, with 7 positions matching TRBD1. V gave up 1 base and J gave up 1 base; unmatched junction bases: 4. The CDR3 consists of 15 residues. Germline V CDR1 and CDR2: SEHNR, FQNEAQ (reference sequence).

The J gene is TRBJ2-7, the V gene TRBV5-1; D gene ambiguous. CDR1 is SGHRS, CDR2 YFSETQ, per germline. Trimming stripped 0 bases from V and 2 bases from J, with 9 bases between. CDR3 size: 14 residues. The CDR3 is CASSLGSGAYEQYF. CDR3 in DNA: TGCGCCAGCAGCTTGGGTTCGGGCGCCTACGAGCAGTACTTC.

This rearrangement joins TRBV6-1 to TRBJ1-6; D is perhaps TRBD1 (5 bases). This CDR3 comprises 17 residues. Germline V lookup: CDR1 MNHNS, CDR2 SASEGT. V was pared by 4 bases and J by 0 bases, with 13 bases between. This chain's CDR3 is CASSAGTRGSYNSPLHF. The CDR3 DNA is TGTGCCAGCAGTGCCGGGACGCGGGGCTCCTATAATTCACCCCTCCACTTT.

This chain uses TRBV4-1 with TRBJ1-1; possibly TRBD1 for D (5 bases). This CDR3 is 14 amino acids long. Germline V gives CDR1 MGHRA, CDR2 YSYEKL. Trimming cost V 4 bases and J 2 bases, with 11 bases left between them. The DNA for the CDR3 is TGCGCCAGCAGCCGAGGAACAGGAAACACTGAAGCTTTCTTT. It codes for CASSRGTGNTEAFF.

The chain employs TRBV27 and TRBJ1-5; tentative D call: TRBD1 (6 bases). The CDR3 spans 15 residues. Germline V gene lookup returns CDR1 MNHEY and CDR2 SMNVEV (reference sequence). Trimming shortened V by 2 bases and J by 4 bases, and 12 bases separated the two germline ends. The CDR3 nucleotides read TGTGCCAGCAGTTTAAAAGTCGGACAGAATCAGCCCCAGCATTTT. Protein sequence: CASSLKVGQNQPQHF.

The chain employs TRBV9 and TRBJ2-1; 9 bases fit TRBD2. Germline loops: CDR1 SGDLS, CDR2 YYNGEE. This CDR3 region has 13 residues. The J segment lost 10 bases and the V segment lost 7 bases, leaving 9 bases of the junction unmatched. The CDR3 loop reads CASASSGAPEQFF. In DNA, the CDR3 is TGTGCCAGCGCCTCTAGCGGGGCCCCGGAGCAGTTCTTC.

This clone has just one count. The CDR3, as DNA: TGTGCCATCAGTGATCAACAGGGCTCCTACAATGAGCAGTTCTTC. It codes for CAISDQQGSYNEQFF. The chain has TRBV10-3 and TRBJ2-1, with D perhaps TRBD1 (6 bases). Looked up from germline, CDR1 is ENHRY and CDR2 is SYGVKD. V was clipped by 3 bases and J by 0 bases, with 9 bases between them. There are 15 residues in the CDR3.

The chain employs TRBV6-4 and TRBJ2-3; no definite D call. Germline V CDR1 and CDR2: MRHNA, SNTAGT. Trimming removed 5 bases at V and 7 bases at J, with 7 bases between. The CDR3 is 11 residues long. This chain's CDR3 is CASSHANTQYF. The CDR3 DNA reads as TGTGCCAGCAGTCACGCAAATACGCAGTATTTT.

The table lists this clone with a count of one. The rearrangement links TRBV3-1 (or the pseudogene TRBV3-2) to TRBJ1-1; D is perhaps TRBD1 (6 bases). The CDR3 is 15 residues long. Trimming removed 4 bases from V and 0 bases from J, with 12 bases in between. Germline V gives CDR1 LGHDT, CDR2 YNNKEL (reference sequence). CDR3 sequence: CASSPQQGVNTEAFF. The CDR3 coding sequence is TGTGCCAGCAGCCCCCAACAGGGAGTGAACACTGAAGCTTTCTTT.

This chain connects TRBV9 to TRBJ1-1, with TRBD1 matching over 7 bases. Losses at the gene ends were 4 bases for V and 11 bases for J; bases not matched to a gene: 20. Germline CDR1 SGDLS, CDR2 YYNGEE. CDR3 length equals 16 residues. As DNA, the CDR3 is TGTGCCAGCAGCCCAGGCCAGACAGGGAATGGCTGGCTGGCTTTCTTT. It specifies CASSPGQTGNGWLAFF.

This clone occurred once. The gene calls are TRBV6-1 and TRBJ1-1; D gene unclear. This CDR3 region has 12 residues. Germline V gene sequence: CDR1 MNHNS, CDR2 SASEGT. The ends were cut back, 2 bases at V and 7 bases at J, with 8 bases in the middle. Here the CDR3 reads CASSELGGEAFF. In DNA, the CDR3 is TGTGCCAGCAGTGAATTAGGAGGTGAAGCTTTCTTT.

This sequence joins TRBV27 and TRBJ2-7; 10 nucleotides align to TRBD1. V lost 8 bases, J lost 2 bases, and 6 bases stayed unmatched. This CDR3 has 14 residues. CDR1 is MNHEY and CDR2 is SMNVEV in the germline V gene (reference sequence). The CDR3 protein is CASGAGTGAYEQYF. As DNA, the CDR3 is TGTGCCAGCGGCGCCGGGACAGGGGCCTACGAGCAGTACTTC.

The chain employs TRBV5-5 and TRBJ2-7; possible D gene TRBD1, 6 bases. Trimming pared 4 bases from V and 2 bases from J, leaving 16 bases between. Germline CDR1 reads SGHKS; CDR2 reads YYEKEE (reference sequence). The CDR3 is 15 residues long. The CDR3, as DNA: TGTGCCAGCAGCGTCCCCGGCAGGGGACCCTACGAGCAGTACTTC. Its protein is CASSVPGRGPYEQYF.

The rearrangement links TRBV6-4 to TRBJ1-6; 7 bases are a match to TRBD1. This CDR3 is 14 amino acids long. The V gene end was trimmed by 0 bases and the J gene end by 7 bases; junction bases not matched to a gene: 0. CDR1 and CDR2 from the germline V gene are MRHNA and SNTAGT. The CDR3 region is CASSDSGGNSPLHF. CDR3 nucleotide sequence: TGTGCCAGCAGTGACTCAGGGGGCAATTCACCCCTCCACTTT.

The chain uses TRBV7-6 and TRBJ2-2, with D maybe TRBD1 (6 bases). The V end was cut by 5 bases, the J end by 9 bases, with 13 bases between. Germline V gives CDR1 SGHVS, CDR2 FNYEAQ. The CDR3 has 13 amino acids. The CDR3 loop is CASSTNRDRELFF. The CDR3 DNA is TGTGCCAGCAGCACAAACCGGGACAGGGAGCTGTTTTTT.